These 12 T cell receptor beta chains were sequenced from one sample in a study of T cell responses to AZD1222 COVID-19 vaccine. Here immunoSEQ multiplex PCR was the method, and the copy in TCRdb shows in-frame clones only, minus some. The repertoire has some 200,000 clones, approximately 94% of them found once; the top ten carry around 1.7%. The sample in question was peripheral blood, obtained 28 days after the second dose of the MenACWY control vaccine. The receptor source for this set is an adult who received the MenACWY meningococcal vaccine as a control.

This chain joins TRBV5-5 and TRBJ2-7; TRBD1 matches at 7 bases. The CDR3 covers 15 residues. The V and J ends lost 3 bases and 9 bases, in that order; junction bases with no gene match: 15. Germline V gene lookup returns CDR1 SGHKS and CDR2 YYEKEE (reference sequence). The CDR3 region is CASSWELRQGFWQYF. For the CDR3, the DNA is TGTGCCAGCAGCTGGGAACTACGACAGGGATTTTGGCAGTACTTC.

The rearrangement uses TRBV7-9 and TRBJ1-4; 8 nucleotides align to TRBD1. With V trimmed by 1 base and J by 4 bases, 5 bases remained unmatched. Germline V gene data show CDR1 as SEHNR and CDR2 as FQNEAQ (reference sequence). The CDR3 runs to 16 residues. The CDR3 nucleotides are TGTGCCAGCAGCTTAGGCGACAGGGGTAATAATGAAAAACTGTTTTTT. Protein: CASSLGDRGNNEKLFF.

This chain uses TRBV9 with TRBJ2-5; TRBD2 aligns across 11 bases. The CDR3 has 16 amino acids. Germline-derived CDR1 and CDR2 are SGDLS and YYNGEE. With V trimmed by 4 bases and J by 2 bases, 7 bases remained unmatched. The CDR3 loop is CASSTPSGGPQETQYF. As DNA, the CDR3 is TGTGCCAGCAGCACCCCTAGCGGGGGGCCACAAGAGACCCAGTACTTC.

J is TRBJ2-1 and V is TRBV5-1; weak D call: TRBD2 (6 bases). V gave up 0 bases and J gave up 6 bases, with 10 bases separating them. The CDR3 has 14 amino acids. Germline V gene lookup returns CDR1 SGHRS and CDR2 YFSETQ. The CDR3 is CASSLASGSNEQFF. Here the CDR3 DNA reads TGCGCCAGCAGCTTGGCATCCGGGAGCAATGAGCAGTTCTTC.

V and J are TRBV5-1 and TRBJ1-1; D is unclear. Germline V gene lookup returns CDR1 SGHRS and CDR2 YFSETQ. The CDR3 totals 14 residues. Trimming took off 0 bases at V and 5 bases at J, with 11 bases between the two ends. CDR3 coding DNA: TGCGCCAGCAGCTTGGGGTCCGGGGAGACTGAAGCTTTCTTT. The encoded protein is CASSLGSGETEAFF. Together with reference TRBV5-1 and TRBJ1-1, the CDR3 gives the full variable domain: KAGVTQTPRYLIKTRGQQVTLSCSPISGHRSVSWYQQTPGQGLQFLFEYFSETQRNKGNFPGRFSGRQFSNSRSEMNVSTLELGDSALYLCASSLGSGETEAFFGQGTRLTVV.

As for this clone: Other DNA sequences from this sample encode an identical CDR3 as well. This sequence joins TRBV6-2 or TRBV6-3 and TRBJ2-4, with TRBD1 identical over 8 bases. This CDR3 spans 12 amino acids. The V and J ends lost 5 bases and 6 bases, in that order; junction bases with no gene match: 0. Germline V gives CDR1 MNHEY, CDR2 SVGEGT. The CDR3 DNA is TGTGCCAGCAGTGGACAGGGAAACATTCAGTACTTC. It specifies CASSGQGNIQYF.

The rearrangement joins TRBV6-7 to TRBJ2-7, with 8 positions matching TRBD1. TRBV6-7 is noted as an ORF with a role that remains uncertain. This CDR3 has 17 residues. The trim removed 4 bases at V and 5 bases at J, leaving 16 bases unmatched. The CDR3 region is CASSSNPSGTGRNEQYF. CDR3 coding DNA: TGTGCCAGCAGTTCCAACCCATCCGGGACAGGACGCAACGAGCAGTACTTC.

The chain is built from TRBV9 and TRBJ2-2; 8 bases match TRBD2. The CDR3 is made up of 18 amino acids. The germline CDR1 and CDR2 sequences are SGDLS and YYNGEE. The V segment lost 1 base and the J segment 1 base; nucleotides outside the gene matches: 9. The CDR3, as DNA: TGTGCCAGCAGCGTATCCTCCCCGGGACTAGGGAACACCGGGGAGCTGTTTTTT. As protein: CASSVSSPGLGNTGELFF.

This chain joins TRBV15 and TRBJ1-6; D unresolved. Per germline, CDR1 LNHNV and CDR2 YYDKDF (reference sequence). Trimming cost V 0 bases and J 6 bases, with 9 bases left between them. The CDR3 extends over 15 amino acids. The CDR3 region is CATSRERDANSPLHF. The CDR3, as DNA: TGTGCCACCAGCAGAGAAAGAGACGCTAATTCACCCCTCCACTTT.

This sequence joins TRBV29-1 and TRBJ2-3; maybe TRBD1 (6 bases). This CDR3 has 13 amino acids. With 5 bases removed from V and 1 base from J, the gap between germline ends came to 10 bases. Per the germline V gene, CDR1 is SQVTM and CDR2 is ANQGSEA. The CDR3 sequence: CSVRPGGTDTQYF. The CDR3 coding sequence is TGCAGCGTTCGTCCAGGGGGCACAGATACGCAGTATTTT.

The rearrangement links TRBV4-2 to TRBJ2-3; 8 positions agree with TRBD2. Looked up from germline, CDR1 is LGHNA and CDR2 is YNFKEQ. V lost 4 bases, J lost 14 bases, and 8 bases stayed unmatched. This CDR3 has 12 residues. In DNA, the CDR3 is TGTGCCAGCAGCCCCCCCGGGGGGGTGCTGTATTTT. The encoded protein is CASSPPGGVLYF.

The chain has TRBV19 and TRBJ2-1; TRBD2 aligns across 13 bases. V shed 7 bases, J shed 5 bases, and the junction held 11 bases outside the gene matches. The CDR3 length is 17 residues. Germline CDR1 is LNHDA and CDR2 is SQIVND (reference sequence). The CDR3 sequence: CASTPGAGLAGNNEQFF. In DNA form, the CDR3 reads TGTGCCAGTACCCCGGGGGCGGGACTAGCGGGGAACAATGAGCAGTTCTTC.